Following are 2 T cell receptor beta chains from one sample sequenced in a study of T cells after yellow fever vaccination (dated by TCRdb to about 2019). Library method: 5' RACE. The instrument was an Illumina NovaSeq 6000. Clones were called with MiXCR by TCRdb after fastp trimmed the public reads at Q25, and only in-frame beta chains were retained. Every entry covers one CDR3 protein and lists the most common genes and DNA from its rows. This sample gives approximately 150,000 distinct CDR3 sequences in total; around 9% of them show up just once. The biggest ten clones account for roughly 33% of the sample. The sample's treatment or condition label is to be understood as: live attenuated yellow fever vaccine strain. Sequences were derived from CD8+ T cells sorted from PBMCs, sampled 45 days after the yellow fever booster vaccination. All receptors come from a young man who received the YFV17D yellow fever vaccine.

V gene TRBV5-1 combines with J gene TRBJ2-1, with 7 bases matching TRBD2. V was pared by 4 bases and J by 5 bases, with 9 bases of the junction left unmatched. The CDR3 has 15 amino acids. In germline, CDR1 is SGHRS, CDR2 YFSETQ. The CDR3 bases are TGCGCCAGCAGCACCGGGCGGGGGACCAACAATGAGCAGTTCTTC. Protein product: CASSTGRGTNNEQFF.

This clonotype was detected ten times or more. V and J are TRBV11-2 and TRBJ2-7; a possible D gene is TRBD1 (6 bases). Germline V CDR1 and CDR2: SGHAT, FQNNGV. The CDR3 runs to 14 residues. V lost 5 bases and J lost 4, with 15 bases in between. The CDR3 here is CASSPEGGEYEQYF. CDR3 coding DNA: TGTGCCAGCAGCCCCGAAGGGGGAGAGTACGAGCAGTACTTC.